This entry describes one T cell receptor beta chain. As yet, its antigen is unknown. The authors ran a second PCR of roughly 7 to 11 cycles using a sample-barcoded 5' primer and a J-beta primer mix. Samples each returned at least 3 million CDR3-containing paired-end reads. TCRdb analysed the 5' RACE reads with MiXCR anew, one entry per CDR3 protein. The top ten hold around 21% of the sample, which has around 790,000 distinct CDR3 sequences, 44% seen once. The sample is drawn from a study of blood T cells in healthy people across ages. Trimming cost V 8 bases and J 7 bases; bases outside gene matches: 14. This CDR3 contains 15 residues. The germline V gene encodes CDR1 MNHEY and CDR2 SVGAGI. The study drew donors from healthy Caucasian individuals in Russia aged about 6 to 100. Each sample gave at least 6 million isolated PBMCs. Study-wide findings and caveats: Diversity was higher, and naive CD4+ cells more numerous, in long-lived donors than in aged donors.

The V call is TRBV6-5, the J call TRBJ1-5; 7 bases agree with TRBD1. The sample taken for sequencing was blood. The receptor was derived from a man aged 60 to 69 in good health. The CDR3 DNA is TGTGCCAGCGGTAAAACAGGGGCCCCTGGGCAGCCCCAGCATTTT. It specifies CASGKTGAPGQPQHF.